These 21 T cell receptor beta chains were sequenced from one sample in a study of graft-versus-host responses after intestinal transplantation (dated by TCRdb to about 2021). The antigens for these receptors are not known. The protocol used for the library was the immunoSEQ multiplex PCR assay. TCRdb re-hosts the immuneACCESS table, in-frame sequences only. Its copies lack some clones; in the studies checked, an unresolved V gene accounts for under half of them, and the cause for the rest is not known. Recorded for this sample are about 120,000 clones; 90% of them occurred a single time. About 0.18% of the sample comes from the top ten. The time point label, as the study defines it: cells obtained before transplantation from donor or recipient. The material sequenced was unstimulated CD4+ T cells sorted from spleen or lymph node cells, taken before intestinal transplant. The receptors were gathered from a human donor who received an intestinal transplant.

To note about this clone: Compared with germline, one end of the junction differs, possibly owing to a read error. The CDR3, as DNA: TGTGCCAGCAGGTTAGCGGCTGGGGCTTACCAAGAGACCCAGTACTTC. Its translation is CASRLAAGAYQETQYF. The chain links TRBV7-8 to TRBJ2-5, with D maybe TRBD2 (6 bases). The CDR3 totals 16 residues. The V gene's germline CDR1 is SGHVS and CDR2 FQNEAQ.

This rearrangement joins TRBV4-1 to TRBJ2-2; D not resolved. The CDR3 is 17 residues long. V dropped 2 bases and J dropped 6 bases, with 19 bases sitting between them. Germline assignment: CDR1 MGHRA and CDR2 YSYEKL. CDR3 nucleotide sequence: TGCGCCAGCAGCCAACCCACGCAGAGGAGAGGCGCCGGGGAGCTGTTTTTT. Protein sequence: CASSQPTQRRGAGELFF.

The V call is TRBV5-4, the J call TRBJ2-3, with D possibly being TRBD1 (5 bases). With 1 base removed from V and 2 bases from J, the gap between germline ends came to 14 bases. CDR3 length: 16 amino acids. Per germline, CDR1 SGHNT and CDR2 YYREEE (reference sequence). CDR3 nucleotide sequence: TGTGCCAGCAGCTTGTTCGTTAAGGGGCTCACAGATACGCAGTATTTT. Its translation: CASSLFVKGLTDTQYF.

The chain recombines TRBV9 with TRBJ2-7; D is possibly TRBD2 (5 bases). Looked up from germline, CDR1 is SGDLS and CDR2 is YYNGEE. V gave up 4 bases and J gave up 0 bases, with 17 bases separating them. The CDR3 is made up of 16 amino acids. The CDR3 nucleotides are TGTGCCAGCAGCCCTACTTCGGGGTCCTACTCCTACGAGCAGTACTTC. Its protein is CASSPTSGSYSYEQYF. The full variable domain, its missing parts supplied by reference TRBV9 and TRBJ2-7, is DSGVTQTPKHLITATGQRVTLRCSPRSGDLSVYWYQQSLDQGLQFLIQYYNGEERAKGNILERFSAQQFPDLHSELNLSSLELGDSALYFCASSPTSGSYSYEQYFGPGTRLTVT.

V and J are TRBV28 and TRBJ1-4, with D possibly matching TRBD1 (6 bases). CDR3 length: 17 residues. V lost 5 bases, J lost 7 bases, and 23 bases lay in between. CDR1 is MDHEN and CDR2 is SYDVKM in the germline V gene. The CDR3 loop reads CASSLGGWGQGSEKLFF. The DNA of the CDR3 is TGTGCCAGCAGTCTAGGGGGTTGGGGTCAGGGCTCTGAAAAACTGTTTTTT.

The chain carries TRBV28 and TRBJ1-2; the D is unclear. V was trimmed by 6 bases and J by 2 bases, leaving 7 bases between them. Germline-derived CDR1 and CDR2 are MDHEN and SYDVKM. The CDR3 is 12 residues long. The CDR3 protein is CASRPRNYGYTF. The CDR3 region has the DNA TGTGCCAGCAGACCGCGGAACTATGGCTACACCTTC.

This clone was observed a single time. The chain uses TRBV5-1 and TRBJ1-3, with 7 bases lining up with TRBD1. The junction had 5 bases not matched to a gene; V was cut back by 3 bases and J by 2 bases. CDR1 and CDR2 (germline): SGHRS, YFSETQ. This CDR3 contains 15 residues. For the CDR3, the DNA is TGCGCCAGCAGCTCGCAGGGGGTCACTGGAAACACCATATATTTT. This gives the protein CASSSQGVTGNTIYF.

The chain has TRBV28 and TRBJ1-4; D is undetermined. This CDR3 spans 14 amino acids. CDR1 and CDR2 from the germline V gene are MDHEN and SYDVKM. V was pared by 3 bases and J by 8 bases, with 13 bases between. Here the CDR3 DNA reads TGTGCCAGCAGTTTCGGCAGCCAGAGGGAAAAACTGTTTTTT. Amino acids: CASSFGSQREKLFF.

The V and J genes are TRBV18 and TRBJ2-6; D is ambiguous. Germline CDR1 is KGHSH and CDR2 is LQKENI. The V and J ends lost 6 bases and 0 bases respectively, with 6 bases between them. The CDR3 is made up of 14 amino acids. CDR3 DNA sequence: TGTGCCAGCTCCTCAGACTCTGGGGCCAACGTCCTGACTTTC. Protein sequence: CASSSDSGANVLTF.

The gene calls are TRBV5-4 and TRBJ1-4; 9 bases align to TRBD1. The CDR3 sequence is 15 residues long. Germline V gene sequence: CDR1 SGHNT, CDR2 YYREEE (reference sequence). Trimming at V came to 4 bases and at J to 8 bases, leaving 9 bases not matched to a gene. CDR3 sequence reads: CASSLGGQGSEKLFF. The CDR3, as DNA: TGTGCCAGCAGCCTTGGGGGACAGGGTAGCGAAAAACTGTTTTTT.

The rearrangement joins TRBV19 to TRBJ2-7, with 8 bases lining up with TRBD1. The germline CDR1 and CDR2 sequences are LNHDA and SQIVND (reference sequence). This CDR3 is 16 amino acids long. V shed 5 bases and J 1 base; nucleotides not matched to a gene: 10. The CDR3 region is CASSLTGTGKSYEQYF. The CDR3 bases are TGTGCCAGTAGTCTCACCGGGACAGGCAAATCCTACGAGCAGTACTTC.

The chain joins TRBV2 to TRBJ2-5; the match to TRBD2 covers 9 bases. The CDR3 has 14 residues. Germline CDR1 and CDR2: SNHLY and FYNNEI. V lost 5 bases and J lost 1; bases outside the gene matches: 2. The CDR3 reads CASSRTSVQETQYF. CDR3 DNA sequence: TGTGCCAGCAGTCGGACTAGCGTCCAAGAGACCCAGTACTTC.

The gene calls are TRBV10-3 and TRBJ1-1; D is uncertain. Germline loops: CDR1 ENHRY, CDR2 SYGVKD. Trimming took off 4 bases at V and 6 bases at J, with 15 bases between the two ends. The length of the CDR3 is 14 residues. CDR3 coding DNA: TGTGCCATCAGTGTGTCCCTCCTTGGCTCTGAAGCTTTCTTT. Translation: CAISVSLLGSEAFF.

This chain links TRBV9 with TRBJ2-7, with D possibly TRBD2 on 7 matching bases. V was shortened by 0 bases and J by 6 bases, with 13 bases between the two germline ends. There are 14 residues in the CDR3. Germline V gives CDR1 SGDLS, CDR2 YYNGEE. CDR3 bases: TGTGCCAGCAGCGTAGGGGGGGGCGGAGGCGAGCAGTACTTC. This translates into CASSVGGGGGEQYF.

The chain uses TRBV4-1 and TRBJ2-3; D perhaps matches TRBD1 (5 bases). Per the germline V gene, CDR1 is MGHRA and CDR2 is YSYEKL. There are 16 residues in the CDR3. V was shortened by 3 bases and J by 0 bases, with 13 bases between the two germline ends. The chain's CDR3 is CASSHQTESSTDTQYF. The CDR3 coding sequence is TGCGCCAGCAGCCACCAGACAGAATCTAGCACAGATACGCAGTATTTT.

This CDR3 is CASSPRQVSSGNTIYF. The CDR3 DNA follows: TGTGCCAGCTCACCCCGCCAGGTATCCTCTGGAAACACCATATATTTT. The rearrangement links TRBV18 to TRBJ1-3; D is uncertain. CDR1 is KGHSH and CDR2 is LQKENI in the germline V gene. V was clipped by 3 bases and J by 0 bases, with 12 bases between them. The CDR3 runs to 16 residues.

A single count supports this clone. This rearrangement joins TRBV4-1 to TRBJ2-3, with 9 bases lining up with TRBD2. CDR3 size: 18 residues. Germline V gene lookup returns CDR1 MGHRA and CDR2 YSYEKL. J lost 0 bases, V lost 4 bases, and 11 bases had no gene match. Here the CDR3 reads CASSREREDESSTDTQYF. CDR3 DNA: TGCGCCAGCAGCCGTGAGCGGGAGGACGAATCTAGCACAGATACGCAGTATTTT.

The chain has TRBV29-1 and TRBJ1-1; weak D call: TRBD1 (6 bases). This CDR3 comprises 16 residues. Germline CDR1 SQVTM, CDR2 ANQGSEA. The DNA for the CDR3 is TGCAGTGGACATAAGTGGGGGGGGCTGGGGGACACTGAAGCTTTCTTT. Its protein is CSGHKWGGLGDTEAFF.

This rearrangement joins TRBV7-2 to TRBJ1-5; 9 positions match TRBD1. With V trimmed by 4 bases and J by 5 bases, 9 bases remained unmatched. The germline CDR1 and CDR2 sequences are SGHTA and FQGNSA. CDR3 size: 16 residues. In nucleotides, the CDR3 is TGTGCCAGCAGCTCAAAGACAGGGGGTGGATATCAGCCCCAGCATTTT. It specifies CASSSKTGGGYQPQHF.

This clone was seen just once. The CDR3 sequence: CASSTQPGLYNEQFF. CDR3 DNA sequence: TGTGCCAGCAGTACACAACCAGGGTTATACAATGAGCAGTTCTTC. The chain is built from TRBV27 and TRBJ2-1; possibly TRBD1 for D (5 bases). In germline, CDR1 is MNHEY, CDR2 SMNVEV (reference sequence). CDR3 length equals 15 residues. V lost 5 bases and J 4 bases, leaving 15 bases between the germline ends.

V is TRBV15 and J is TRBJ2-3; maybe TRBD2 (6 bases). CDR3 length: 15 amino acids. Trimming took off 1 base at V and 1 base at J, with 9 bases between the two ends. The germline V gene encodes CDR1 LNHNV and CDR2 YYDKDF (reference sequence). The CDR3 protein is CATSRVDYRTDTQYF. DNA for the CDR3: TGTGCCACCAGCAGAGTGGACTACCGCACAGATACGCAGTATTTT.